This T cell receptor beta chain comes out of a study of T-cell memory formation after mild COVID-19. MiXCR was run by TCRdb on the 5' RACE reads, yielding one entry per CDR3 protein. This repertoire shows around 250,000 distinct CDR3 sequences, roughly a tenth found once; its top ten account for around 23%. The CDR3 extends over 13 amino acids. V shed 3 bases and J shed 7 bases, with 13 bases lying between them. CDR1 and CDR2 (germline): DFQATT, SNEGSKA (reference sequence). The rearrangement joins TRBV20-1 to TRBJ2-1; either TRBD1 or TRBD2 may fit D (6 bases each). The sample consisted of PBMCs or a T cell subset sorted from them (not recorded which). The clonotype was recovered from a man between 18 and 35 years old who had mild COVID-19 (a few samples of this study predate the infection). Cell type and time point are not known. CDR3 amino acids: CSARGGFANEQFF. The DNA of the CDR3 is TGCAGTGCTAGGGGGGGCTTTGCGAATGAGCAGTTCTTC.